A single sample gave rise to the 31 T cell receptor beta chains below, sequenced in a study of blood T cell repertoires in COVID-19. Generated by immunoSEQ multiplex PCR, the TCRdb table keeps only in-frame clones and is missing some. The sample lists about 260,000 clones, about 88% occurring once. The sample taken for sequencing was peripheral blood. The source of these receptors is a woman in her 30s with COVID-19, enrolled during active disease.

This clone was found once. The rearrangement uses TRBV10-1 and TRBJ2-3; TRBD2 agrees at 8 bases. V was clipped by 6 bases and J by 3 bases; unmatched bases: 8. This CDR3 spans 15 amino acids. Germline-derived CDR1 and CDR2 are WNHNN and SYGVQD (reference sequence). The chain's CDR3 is CASSEIAGNTDTQYF. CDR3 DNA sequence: TGCGCCAGCAGCGAGATAGCGGGAAATACAGATACGCAGTATTTT.

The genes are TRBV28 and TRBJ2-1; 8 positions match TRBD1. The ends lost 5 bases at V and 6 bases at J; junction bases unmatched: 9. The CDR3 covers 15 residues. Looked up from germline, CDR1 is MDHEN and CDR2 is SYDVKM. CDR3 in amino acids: CASSKPGQAFNEQFF. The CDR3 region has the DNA TGTGCCAGCAGTAAACCGGGACAGGCGTTCAATGAGCAGTTCTTC.

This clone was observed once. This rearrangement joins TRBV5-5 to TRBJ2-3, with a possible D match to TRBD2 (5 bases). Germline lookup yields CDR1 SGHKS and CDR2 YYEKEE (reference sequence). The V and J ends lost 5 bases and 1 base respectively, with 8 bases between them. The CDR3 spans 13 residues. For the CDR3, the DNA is TGTGCCAGCAGTTCACTAGGCACAGATACGCAGTATTTT. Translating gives CASSSLGTDTQYF.

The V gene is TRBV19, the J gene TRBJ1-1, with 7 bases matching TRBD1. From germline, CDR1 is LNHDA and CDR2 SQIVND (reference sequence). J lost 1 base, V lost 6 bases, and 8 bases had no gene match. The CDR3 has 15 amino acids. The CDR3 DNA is TGTGCCAGTAGGAGACAGGGCGATTGGAACACTGAAGCTTTCTTT. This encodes CASRRQGDWNTEAFF.

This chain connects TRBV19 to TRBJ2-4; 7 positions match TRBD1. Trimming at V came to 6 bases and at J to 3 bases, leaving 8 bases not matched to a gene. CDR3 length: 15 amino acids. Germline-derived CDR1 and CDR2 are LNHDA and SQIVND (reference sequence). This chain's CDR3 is CASRPRTGGKNIQYF. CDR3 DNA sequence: TGTGCCAGTAGACCACGGACAGGAGGCAAAAACATTCAGTACTTC.

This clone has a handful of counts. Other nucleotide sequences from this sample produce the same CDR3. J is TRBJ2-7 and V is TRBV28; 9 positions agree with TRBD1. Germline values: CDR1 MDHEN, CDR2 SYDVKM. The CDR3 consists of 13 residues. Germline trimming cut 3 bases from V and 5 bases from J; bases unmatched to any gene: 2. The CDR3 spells CASSLDRGHEQYF. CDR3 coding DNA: TGTGCCAGCAGTTTGGACAGGGGCCACGAGCAGTACTTC.

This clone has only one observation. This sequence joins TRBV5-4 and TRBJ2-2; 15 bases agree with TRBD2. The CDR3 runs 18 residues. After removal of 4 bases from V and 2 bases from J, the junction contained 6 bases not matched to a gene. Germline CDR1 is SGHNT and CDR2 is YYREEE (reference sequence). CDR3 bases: TGTGCCAGCAGCCCGGGACTAGCGGGAGGCACTAACACCGGGGAGCTGTTTTTT. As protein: CASSPGLAGGTNTGELFF.

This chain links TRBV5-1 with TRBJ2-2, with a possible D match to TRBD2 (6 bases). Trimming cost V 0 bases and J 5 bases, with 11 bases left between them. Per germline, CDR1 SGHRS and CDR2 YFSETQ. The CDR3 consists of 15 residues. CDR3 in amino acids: CASSLVREKTGELFF. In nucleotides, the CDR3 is TGCGCCAGCAGCTTGGTTCGGGAGAAGACCGGGGAGCTGTTTTTT.

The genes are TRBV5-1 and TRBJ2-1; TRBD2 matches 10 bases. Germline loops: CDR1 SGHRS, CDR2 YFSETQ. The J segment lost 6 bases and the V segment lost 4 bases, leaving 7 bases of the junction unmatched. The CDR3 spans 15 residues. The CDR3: CASSLLAGASNEQFF. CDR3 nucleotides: TGCGCCAGCAGCCTGCTAGCGGGAGCCTCCAATGAGCAGTTCTTC. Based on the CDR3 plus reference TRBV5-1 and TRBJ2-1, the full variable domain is KAGVTQTPRYLIKTRGQQVTLSCSPISGHRSVSWYQQTPGQGLQFLFEYFSETQRNKGNFPGRFSGRQFSNSRSEMNVSTLELGDSALYLCASSLLAGASNEQFFGPGTRLTVL.

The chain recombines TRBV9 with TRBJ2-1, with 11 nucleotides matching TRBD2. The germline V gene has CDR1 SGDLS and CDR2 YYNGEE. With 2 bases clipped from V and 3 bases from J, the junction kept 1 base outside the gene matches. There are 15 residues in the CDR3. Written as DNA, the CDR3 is TGTGCCAGCAGCGTTGGACTAGCGGGCTACAATGAGCAGTTCTTC. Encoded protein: CASSVGLAGYNEQFF.

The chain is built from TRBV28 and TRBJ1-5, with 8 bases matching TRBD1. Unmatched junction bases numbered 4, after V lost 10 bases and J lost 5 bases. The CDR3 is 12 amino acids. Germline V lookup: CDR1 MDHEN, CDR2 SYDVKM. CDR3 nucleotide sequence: TGTGCCACCTCGGACAGGGATCAGCCCCAGCATTTT. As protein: CATSDRDQPQHF.

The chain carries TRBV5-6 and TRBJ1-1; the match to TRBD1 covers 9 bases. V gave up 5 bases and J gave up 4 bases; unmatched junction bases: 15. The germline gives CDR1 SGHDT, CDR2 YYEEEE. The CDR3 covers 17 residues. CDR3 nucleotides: TGTGCCAGCAGTGCCGAGTCATTGGGACAGGGAGGCACTGAAGCTTTCTTT. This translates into CASSAESLGQGGTEAFF.

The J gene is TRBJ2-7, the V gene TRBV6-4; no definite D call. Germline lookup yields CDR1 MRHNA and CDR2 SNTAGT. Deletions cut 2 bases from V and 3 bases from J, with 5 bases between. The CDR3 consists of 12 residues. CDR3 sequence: CASSDPYYEQYF. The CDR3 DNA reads TGTGCCAGCAGTGACCCCTACTACGAGCAGTACTTC.

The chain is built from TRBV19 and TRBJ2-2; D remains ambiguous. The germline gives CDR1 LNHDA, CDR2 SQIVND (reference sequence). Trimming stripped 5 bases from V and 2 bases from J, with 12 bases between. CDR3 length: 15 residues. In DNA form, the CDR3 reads TGTGCCAGTAGTGCCCGACACTTCAACACCGGGGAGCTGTTTTTT. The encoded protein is CASSARHFNTGELFF.

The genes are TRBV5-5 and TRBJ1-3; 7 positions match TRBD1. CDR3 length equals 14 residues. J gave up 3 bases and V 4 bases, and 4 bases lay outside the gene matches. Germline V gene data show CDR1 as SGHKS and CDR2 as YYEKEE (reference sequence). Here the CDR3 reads CASSRQGVGNTIYF. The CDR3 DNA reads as TGTGCCAGCAGCCGACAGGGAGTTGGAAACACCATATATTTT.

The CDR3 coding sequence is TGTGCCAGCAGTTTATTCATAGCCTACGAGCAGTACTTC. Translating gives CASSLFIAYEQYF. The rearrangement links TRBV28 to TRBJ2-7; D not resolved. CDR3 length: 13 residues. V shed 1 base and J shed 2 bases, with 6 bases lying between them. The germline CDR1 and CDR2 sequences are MDHEN and SYDVKM.

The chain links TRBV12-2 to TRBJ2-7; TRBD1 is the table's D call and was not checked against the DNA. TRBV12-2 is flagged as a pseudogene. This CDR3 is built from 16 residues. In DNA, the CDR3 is TGTGCAAGTCGCTCCACAACAGGTGACAACTTCTACGAGCAGTACTTC. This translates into CASRSTTGDNFYEQYF.

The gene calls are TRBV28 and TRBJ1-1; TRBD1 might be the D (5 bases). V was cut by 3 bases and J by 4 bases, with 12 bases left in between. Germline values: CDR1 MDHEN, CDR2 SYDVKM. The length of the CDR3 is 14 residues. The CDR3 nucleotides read TGTGCCAGCAGTTTCAGGGCGAGGTCCACTGAAGCTTTCTTT. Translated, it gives CASSFRARSTEAFF.

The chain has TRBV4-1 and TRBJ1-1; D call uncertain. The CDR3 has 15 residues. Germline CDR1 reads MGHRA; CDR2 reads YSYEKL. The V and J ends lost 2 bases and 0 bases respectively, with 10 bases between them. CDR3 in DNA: TGCGCCAGCAGCCAAAGTCTGGGCGTGAACACTGAAGCTTTCTTT. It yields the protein CASSQSLGVNTEAFF.

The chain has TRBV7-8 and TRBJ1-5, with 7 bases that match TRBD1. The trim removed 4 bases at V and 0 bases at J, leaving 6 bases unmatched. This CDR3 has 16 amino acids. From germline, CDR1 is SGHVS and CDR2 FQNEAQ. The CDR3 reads CASSSGTVYSNQPQHF. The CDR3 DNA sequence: TGTGCCAGCAGCTCAGGGACAGTCTATAGCAATCAGCCCCAGCATTTT.

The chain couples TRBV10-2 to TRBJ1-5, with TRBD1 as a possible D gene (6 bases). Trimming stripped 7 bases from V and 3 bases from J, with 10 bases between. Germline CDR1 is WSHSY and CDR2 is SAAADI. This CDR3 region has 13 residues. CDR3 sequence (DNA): TGCGCCAGCACCACAGGGTTCAATCAGCCCCAGCATTTT. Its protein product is CASTTGFNQPQHF.

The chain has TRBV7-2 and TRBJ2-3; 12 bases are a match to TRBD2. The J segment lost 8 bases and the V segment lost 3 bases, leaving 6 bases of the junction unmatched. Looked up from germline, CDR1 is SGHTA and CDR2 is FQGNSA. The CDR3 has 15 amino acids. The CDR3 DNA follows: TGTGCCAGCAGCTTTGTTTCTAGCGGGGGGGGTACGCAGTATTTT. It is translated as CASSFVSSGGGTQYF.

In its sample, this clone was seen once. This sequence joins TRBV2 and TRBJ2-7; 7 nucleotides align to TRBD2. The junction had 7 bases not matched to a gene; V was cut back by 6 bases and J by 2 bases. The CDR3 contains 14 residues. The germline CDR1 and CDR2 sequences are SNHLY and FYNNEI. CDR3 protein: CASREGGFTYEQYF. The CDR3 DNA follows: TGTGCCAGCAGGGAGGGAGGGTTTACCTACGAGCAGTACTTC.

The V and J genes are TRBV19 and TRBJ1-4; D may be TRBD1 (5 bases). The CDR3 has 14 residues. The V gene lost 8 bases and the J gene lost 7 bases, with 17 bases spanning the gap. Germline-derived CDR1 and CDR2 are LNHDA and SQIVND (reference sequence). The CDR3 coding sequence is TGTGCCAGTGGGGCTCAAATAATTGCTGAAAAACTGTTTTTT. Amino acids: CASGAQIIAEKLFF.

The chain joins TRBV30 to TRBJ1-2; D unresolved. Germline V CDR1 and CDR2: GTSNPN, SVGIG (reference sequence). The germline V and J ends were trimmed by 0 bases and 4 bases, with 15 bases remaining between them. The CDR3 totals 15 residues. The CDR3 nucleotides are TGTGCCTGGAGTGTTACACCTGGGAGTAGCTATGGCTACACCTTC. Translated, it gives CAWSVTPGSSYGYTF.

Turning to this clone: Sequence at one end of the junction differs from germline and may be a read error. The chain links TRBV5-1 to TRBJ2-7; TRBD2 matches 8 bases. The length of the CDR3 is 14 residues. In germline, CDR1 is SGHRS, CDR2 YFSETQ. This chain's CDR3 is CASSLAGGGYEQYF. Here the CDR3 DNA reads TGCGCCAGCAGTTTGGCGGGAGGAGGTTACGAGCAGTACTTC.

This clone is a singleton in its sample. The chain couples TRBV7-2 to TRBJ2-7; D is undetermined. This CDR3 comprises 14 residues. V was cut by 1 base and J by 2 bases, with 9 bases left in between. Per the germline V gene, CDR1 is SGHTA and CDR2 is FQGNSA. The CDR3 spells CASSLESLTYEQYF. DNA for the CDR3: TGTGCCAGCAGCTTAGAATCACTGACCTACGAGCAGTACTTC.

This CDR3 reads CASRAGAGTGGIIQYF. The CDR3 nucleotides are TGTGCCAGCAGAGCCGGAGCCGGGACAGGGGGCATCATTCAGTACTTC. This rearrangement joins TRBV27 to TRBJ2-4; 12 bases align to TRBD1. The CDR3 is made up of 16 amino acids. With V trimmed by 6 bases and J by 9 bases, 12 bases remained unmatched. Germline-derived CDR1 and CDR2 are MNHEY and SMNVEV (reference sequence).

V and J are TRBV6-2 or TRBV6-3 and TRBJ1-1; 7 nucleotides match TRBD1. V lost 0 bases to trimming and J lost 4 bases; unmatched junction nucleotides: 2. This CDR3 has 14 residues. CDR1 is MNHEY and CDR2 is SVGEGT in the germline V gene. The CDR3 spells CASSYSQGGTEAFF. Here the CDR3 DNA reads TGTGCCAGCAGTTACTCGCAGGGGGGCACTGAAGCTTTCTTT.

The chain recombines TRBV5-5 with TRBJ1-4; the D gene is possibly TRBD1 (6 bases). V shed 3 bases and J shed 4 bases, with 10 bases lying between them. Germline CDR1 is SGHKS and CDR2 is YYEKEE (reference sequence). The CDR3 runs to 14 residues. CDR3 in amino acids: CASSSTGYNEKLFF. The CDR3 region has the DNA TGTGCCAGCAGCTCGACAGGATATAATGAAAAACTGTTTTTT.

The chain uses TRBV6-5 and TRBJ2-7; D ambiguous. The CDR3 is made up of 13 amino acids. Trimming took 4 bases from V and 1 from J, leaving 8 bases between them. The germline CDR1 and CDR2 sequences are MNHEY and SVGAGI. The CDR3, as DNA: TGTGCCAGCAGTTGGGCCAGGTCCTACGAGCAGTACTTC. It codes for CASSWARSYEQYF.